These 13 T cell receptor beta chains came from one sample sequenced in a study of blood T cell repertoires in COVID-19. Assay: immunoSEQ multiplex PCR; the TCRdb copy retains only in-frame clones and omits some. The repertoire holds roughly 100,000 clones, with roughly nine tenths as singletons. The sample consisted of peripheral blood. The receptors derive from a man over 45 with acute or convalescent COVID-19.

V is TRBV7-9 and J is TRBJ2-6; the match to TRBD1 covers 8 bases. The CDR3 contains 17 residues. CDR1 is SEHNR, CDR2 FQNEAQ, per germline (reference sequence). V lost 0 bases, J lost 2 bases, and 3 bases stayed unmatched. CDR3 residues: CASSLAGRGPGANVLTF. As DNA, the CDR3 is TGTGCCAGCAGCTTAGCCGGCAGGGGGCCTGGGGCCAACGTCCTGACTTTC.

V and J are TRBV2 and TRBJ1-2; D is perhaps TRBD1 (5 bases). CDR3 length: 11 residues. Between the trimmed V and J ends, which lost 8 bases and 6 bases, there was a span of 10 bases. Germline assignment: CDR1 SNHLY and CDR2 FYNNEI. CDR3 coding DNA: TGTGCCAGCCGTACAGGCGATGGCTACACCTTC. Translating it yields CASRTGDGYTF.

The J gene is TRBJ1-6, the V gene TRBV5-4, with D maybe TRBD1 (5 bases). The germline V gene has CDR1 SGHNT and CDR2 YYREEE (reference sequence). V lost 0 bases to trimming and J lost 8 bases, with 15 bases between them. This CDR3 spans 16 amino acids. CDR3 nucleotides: TGTGCCAGCAGCTTGGAACGGGGGGTGGTGGATTCACCCCTCCACTTT. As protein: CASSLERGVVDSPLHF.

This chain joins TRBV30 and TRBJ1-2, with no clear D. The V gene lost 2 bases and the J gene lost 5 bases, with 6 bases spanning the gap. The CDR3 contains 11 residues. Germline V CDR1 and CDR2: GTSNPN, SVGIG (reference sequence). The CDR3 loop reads CAWSPTYGYTF. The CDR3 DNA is TGTGCCTGGAGTCCGACTTATGGCTACACCTTC.

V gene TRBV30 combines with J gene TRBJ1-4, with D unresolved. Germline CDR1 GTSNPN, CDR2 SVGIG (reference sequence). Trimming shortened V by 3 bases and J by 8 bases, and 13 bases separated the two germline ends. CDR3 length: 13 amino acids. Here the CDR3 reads CAWRSAAGEKLFF. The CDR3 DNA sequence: TGTGCCTGGAGGTCCGCGGCGGGGGAAAAACTGTTTTTT.

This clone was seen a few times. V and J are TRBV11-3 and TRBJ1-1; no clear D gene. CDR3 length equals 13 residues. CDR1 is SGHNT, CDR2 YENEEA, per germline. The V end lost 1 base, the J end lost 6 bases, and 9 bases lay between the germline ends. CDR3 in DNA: TGTGCCAGCAGCTTAGTCTCTGTCCCTGAAGCTTTCTTT. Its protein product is CASSLVSVPEAFF.

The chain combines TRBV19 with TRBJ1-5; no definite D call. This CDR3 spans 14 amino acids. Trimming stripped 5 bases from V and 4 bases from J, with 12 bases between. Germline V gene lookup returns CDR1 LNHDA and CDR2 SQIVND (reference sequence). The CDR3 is CASSLRRTNQPQHF. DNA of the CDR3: TGTGCCAGTAGTCTTCGACGGACTAATCAGCCCCAGCATTTT. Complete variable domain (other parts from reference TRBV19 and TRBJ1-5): DGGITQSPKYLFRKEGQNVTLSCEQNLNHDAMYWYRQDPGQGLRLIYYSQIVNDFQKGDIAEGYSVSREKKESFPLTVTSAQKNPTAFYLCASSLRRTNQPQHFGDGTRLSIL.

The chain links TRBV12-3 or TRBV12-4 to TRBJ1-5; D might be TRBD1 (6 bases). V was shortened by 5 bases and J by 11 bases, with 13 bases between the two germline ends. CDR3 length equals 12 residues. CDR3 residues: CASSNQGWAQHF. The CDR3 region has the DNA TGTGCCAGCAGTAACCAGGGGTGGGCCCAGCATTTT.

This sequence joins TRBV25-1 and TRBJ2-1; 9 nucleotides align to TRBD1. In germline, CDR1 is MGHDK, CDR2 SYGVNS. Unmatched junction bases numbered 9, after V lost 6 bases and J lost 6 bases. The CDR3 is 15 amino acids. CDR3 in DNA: TGTGCCAGCAGAAGGACAGGGGCTAGCCTCAATGAGCAGTTCTTC. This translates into CASRRTGASLNEQFF.

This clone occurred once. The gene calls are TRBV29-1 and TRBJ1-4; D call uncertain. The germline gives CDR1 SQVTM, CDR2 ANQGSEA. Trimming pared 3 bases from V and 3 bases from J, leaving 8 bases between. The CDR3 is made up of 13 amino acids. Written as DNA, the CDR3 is TGCAGCGTTGAGGGCAGCTCTAATGAAAAACTGTTTTTT. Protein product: CSVEGSSNEKLFF.

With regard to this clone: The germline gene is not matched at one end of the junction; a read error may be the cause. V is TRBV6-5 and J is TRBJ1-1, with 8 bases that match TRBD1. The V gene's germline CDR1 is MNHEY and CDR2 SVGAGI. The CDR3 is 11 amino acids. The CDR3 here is CASSSTGGLLF. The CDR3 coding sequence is TGTGCCAGCAGTTCAACAGGGGGTCTGCTCTTT.

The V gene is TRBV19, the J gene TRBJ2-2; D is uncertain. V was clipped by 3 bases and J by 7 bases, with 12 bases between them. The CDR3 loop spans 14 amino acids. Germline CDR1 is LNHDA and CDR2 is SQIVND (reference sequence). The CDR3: CASSILADNGELFF. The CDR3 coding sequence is TGTGCCAGTAGTATCCTCGCAGATAACGGGGAGCTGTTTTTT.

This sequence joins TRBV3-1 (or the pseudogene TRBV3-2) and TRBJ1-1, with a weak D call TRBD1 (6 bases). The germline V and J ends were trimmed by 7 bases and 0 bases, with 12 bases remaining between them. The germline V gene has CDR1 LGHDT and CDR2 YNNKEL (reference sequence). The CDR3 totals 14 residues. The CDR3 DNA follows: TGTGCCAGCACCCTGGACAGCCTGAACACTGAAGCTTTCTTT. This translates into CASTLDSLNTEAFF.